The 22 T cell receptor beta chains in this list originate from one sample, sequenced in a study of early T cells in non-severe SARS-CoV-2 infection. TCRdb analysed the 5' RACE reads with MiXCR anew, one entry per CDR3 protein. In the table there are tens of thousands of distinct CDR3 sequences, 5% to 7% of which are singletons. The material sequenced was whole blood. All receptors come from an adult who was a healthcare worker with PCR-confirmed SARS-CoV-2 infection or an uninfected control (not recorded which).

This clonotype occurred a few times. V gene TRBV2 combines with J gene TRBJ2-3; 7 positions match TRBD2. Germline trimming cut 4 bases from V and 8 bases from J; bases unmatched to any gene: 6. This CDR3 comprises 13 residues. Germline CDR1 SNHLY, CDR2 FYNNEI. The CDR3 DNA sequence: TGTGCCAGCAGTGGGGACTACACGGGTACGCAGTATTTT. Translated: CASSGDYTGTQYF.

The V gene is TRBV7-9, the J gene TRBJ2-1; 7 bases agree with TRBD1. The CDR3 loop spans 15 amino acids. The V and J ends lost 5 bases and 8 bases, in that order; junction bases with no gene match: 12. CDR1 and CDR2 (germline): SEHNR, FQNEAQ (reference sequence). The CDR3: CASSTRQGPLYEQFF. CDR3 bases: TGTGCCAGCAGCACTCGACAGGGACCCCTCTATGAGCAGTTCTTC. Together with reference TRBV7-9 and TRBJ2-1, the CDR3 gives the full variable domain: DTGVSQNPRHKITKRGQNVTFRCDPISEHNRLYWYRQTLGQGPEFLTYFQNEAQLEKSRLLSDRFSAERPKGSFSTLEIQRTEQGDSAMYLCASSTRQGPLYEQFFGPGTRLTVL.

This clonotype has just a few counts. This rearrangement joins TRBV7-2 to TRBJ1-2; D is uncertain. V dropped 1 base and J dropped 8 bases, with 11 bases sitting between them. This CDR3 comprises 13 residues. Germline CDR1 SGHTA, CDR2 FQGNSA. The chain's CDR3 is CASSLVEGIGYTF. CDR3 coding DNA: TGTGCCAGCAGCTTAGTGGAAGGGATCGGCTACACCTTC.

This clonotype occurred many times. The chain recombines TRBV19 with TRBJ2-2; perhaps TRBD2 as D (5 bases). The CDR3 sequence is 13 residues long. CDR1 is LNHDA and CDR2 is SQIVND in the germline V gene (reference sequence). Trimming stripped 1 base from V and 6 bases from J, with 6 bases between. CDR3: CASSIAGSGELFF. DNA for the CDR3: TGTGCCAGTAGTATAGCGGGGTCCGGGGAGCTGTTTTTT.

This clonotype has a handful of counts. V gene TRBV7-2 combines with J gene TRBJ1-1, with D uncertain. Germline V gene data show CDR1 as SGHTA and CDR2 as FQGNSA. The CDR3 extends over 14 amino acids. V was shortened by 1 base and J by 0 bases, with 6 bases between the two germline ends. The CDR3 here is CASSLVSVNTEAFF. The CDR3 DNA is TGTGCCAGCAGCTTAGTATCGGTGAACACTGAAGCTTTCTTT. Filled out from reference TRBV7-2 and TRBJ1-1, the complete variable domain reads GAGVSQSPSNKVTEKGKDVELRCDPISGHTALYWYRQSLGQGLEFLIYFQGNSAPDKSGLPSDRFSAERTGGSVSTLTIQRTQQEDSAVYLCASSLVSVNTEAFFGQGTRLTVV.

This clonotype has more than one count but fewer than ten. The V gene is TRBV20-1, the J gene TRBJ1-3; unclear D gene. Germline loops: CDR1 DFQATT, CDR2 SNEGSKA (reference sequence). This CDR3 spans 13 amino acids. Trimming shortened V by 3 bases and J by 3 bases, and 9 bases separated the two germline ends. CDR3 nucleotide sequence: TGCAGTGCTAGGACAAACCTTGGAAACACCATATATTTT. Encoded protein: CSARTNLGNTIYF.

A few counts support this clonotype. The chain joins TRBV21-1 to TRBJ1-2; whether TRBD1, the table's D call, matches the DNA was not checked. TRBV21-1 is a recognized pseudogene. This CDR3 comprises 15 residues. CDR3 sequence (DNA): TGTGCCACCTTTGTTTGGGGGCGTCCTAACTATGGCTACACCTTC. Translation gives CATFVWGRPNYGYTF.

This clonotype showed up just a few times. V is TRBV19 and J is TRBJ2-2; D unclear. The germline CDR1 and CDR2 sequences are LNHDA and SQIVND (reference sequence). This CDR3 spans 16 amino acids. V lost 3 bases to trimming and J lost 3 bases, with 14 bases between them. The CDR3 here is CASSMGPARHTGELFF. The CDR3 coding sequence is TGTGCCAGTAGTATGGGTCCAGCGAGACACACCGGGGAGCTGTTTTTT.

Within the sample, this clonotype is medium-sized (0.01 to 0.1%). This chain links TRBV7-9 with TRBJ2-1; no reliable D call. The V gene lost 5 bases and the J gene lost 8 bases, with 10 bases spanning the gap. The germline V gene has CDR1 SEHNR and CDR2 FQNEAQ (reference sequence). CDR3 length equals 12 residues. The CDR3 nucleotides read TGTGCCAGCAGCCCGAGCAAGGATGAGCAGTTCTTC. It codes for CASSPSKDEQFF.

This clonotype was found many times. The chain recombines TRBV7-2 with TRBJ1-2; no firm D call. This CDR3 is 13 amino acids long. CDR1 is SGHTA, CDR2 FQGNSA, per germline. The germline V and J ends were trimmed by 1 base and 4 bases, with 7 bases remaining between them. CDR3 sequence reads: CASSLVGTYGYTF. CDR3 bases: TGTGCCAGCAGCTTAGTGGGAACCTATGGCTACACCTTC.

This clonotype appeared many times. This CDR3 reads CASIESGAKNIQYF. CDR3 sequence (DNA): TGTGCCAGCATCGAATCGGGGGCCAAAAACATTCAGTACTTC. V and J are TRBV6-6 and TRBJ2-4; perhaps TRBD2 as D (5 bases). The CDR3 sequence is 14 residues long. Per germline, CDR1 MNHNY and CDR2 SVGAGI (reference sequence). The V gene lost 7 bases and the J gene lost 1 base, with 11 bases spanning the gap.

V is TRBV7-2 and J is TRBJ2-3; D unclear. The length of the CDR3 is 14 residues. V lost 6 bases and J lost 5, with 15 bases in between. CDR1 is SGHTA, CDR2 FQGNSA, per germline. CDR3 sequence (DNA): TGTGCCAGCAGTAGACAAGGTGTTATAGATACGCAGTATTTT. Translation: CASSRQGVIDTQYF.

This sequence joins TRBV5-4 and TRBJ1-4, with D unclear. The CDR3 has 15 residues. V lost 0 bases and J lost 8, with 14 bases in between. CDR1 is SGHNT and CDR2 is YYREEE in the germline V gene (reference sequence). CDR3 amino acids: CASSLAGQLDEKLFF. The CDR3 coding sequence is TGTGCCAGCAGCTTGGCTGGGCAGCTAGACGAAAAACTGTTTTTT.

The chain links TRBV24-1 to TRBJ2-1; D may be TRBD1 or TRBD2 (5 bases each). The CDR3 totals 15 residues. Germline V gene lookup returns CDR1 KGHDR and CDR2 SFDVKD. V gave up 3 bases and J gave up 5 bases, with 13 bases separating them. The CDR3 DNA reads TGTGCCACCAGTGATATCCAGGGAGATCACAATGAGCAGTTCTTC. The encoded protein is CATSDIQGDHNEQFF.

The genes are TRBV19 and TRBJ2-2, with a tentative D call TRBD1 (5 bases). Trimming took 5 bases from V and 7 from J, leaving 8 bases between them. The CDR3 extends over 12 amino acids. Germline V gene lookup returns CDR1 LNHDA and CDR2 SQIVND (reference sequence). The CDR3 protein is CASSPGIGELFF. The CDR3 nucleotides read TGTGCCAGTAGTCCAGGGATCGGGGAGCTGTTTTTT.

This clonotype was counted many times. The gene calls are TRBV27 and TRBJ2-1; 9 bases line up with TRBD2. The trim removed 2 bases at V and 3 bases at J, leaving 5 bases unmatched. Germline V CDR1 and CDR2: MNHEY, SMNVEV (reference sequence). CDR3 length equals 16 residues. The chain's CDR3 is CASSLRAGGSYNEQFF. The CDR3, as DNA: TGTGCCAGCAGTTTACGGGCGGGAGGGAGCTACAATGAGCAGTTCTTC.

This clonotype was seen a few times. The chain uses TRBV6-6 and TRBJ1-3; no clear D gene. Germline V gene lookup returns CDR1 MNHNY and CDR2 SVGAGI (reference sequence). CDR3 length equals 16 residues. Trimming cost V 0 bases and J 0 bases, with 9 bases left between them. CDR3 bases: TGTGCCAGCAGTTACTCGATAGGTGGCTCTGGAAACACCATATATTTT. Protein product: CASSYSIGGSGNTIYF.

The CDR3 is CSASIGAYSNQPQHF. The DNA of the CDR3 is TGCAGTGCTAGTATAGGGGCGTATAGCAATCAGCCCCAGCATTTT. The gene calls are TRBV20-1 and TRBJ1-5; D possibly corresponds to TRBD1 (5 bases). Between the trimmed V and J ends, which lost 3 bases and 0 bases, there was a span of 12 bases. The CDR3 covers 15 residues. Germline CDR1 and CDR2: DFQATT and SNEGSKA (reference sequence).

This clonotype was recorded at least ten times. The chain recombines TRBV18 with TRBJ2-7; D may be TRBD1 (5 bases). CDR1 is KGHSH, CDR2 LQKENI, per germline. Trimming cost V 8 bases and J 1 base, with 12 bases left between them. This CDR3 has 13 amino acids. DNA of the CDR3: TGTGCCAGCACACAGGCCGGATCCTACGAGCAGTACTTC. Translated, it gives CASTQAGSYEQYF.

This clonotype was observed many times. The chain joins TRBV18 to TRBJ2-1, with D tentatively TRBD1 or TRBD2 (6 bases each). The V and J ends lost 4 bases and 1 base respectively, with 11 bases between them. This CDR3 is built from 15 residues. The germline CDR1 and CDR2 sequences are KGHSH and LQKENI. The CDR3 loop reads CASSLDSGSYNEQFF. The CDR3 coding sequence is TGTGCCAGCTCACTGGACAGCGGGTCCTACAATGAGCAGTTCTTC. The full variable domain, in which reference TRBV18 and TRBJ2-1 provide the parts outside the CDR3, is NAGVMQNPRHLVRRRGQEARLRCSPMKGHSHVYWYRQLPEEGLKFMVYLQKENIIDESGMPKERFSAEFPKEGPSILRIQQVVRGDSAAYFCASSLDSGSYNEQFFGPGTRLTVL.

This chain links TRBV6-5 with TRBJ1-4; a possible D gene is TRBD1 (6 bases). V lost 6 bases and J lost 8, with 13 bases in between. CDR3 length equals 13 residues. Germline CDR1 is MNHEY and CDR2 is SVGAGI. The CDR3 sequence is CASRDSRREKLFF. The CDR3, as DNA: TGTGCCAGCAGGGACAGCCGGAGGGAAAAACTGTTTTTT.

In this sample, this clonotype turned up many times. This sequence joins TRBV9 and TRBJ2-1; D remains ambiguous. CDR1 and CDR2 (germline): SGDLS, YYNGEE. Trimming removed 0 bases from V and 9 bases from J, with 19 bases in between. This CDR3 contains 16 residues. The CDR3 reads CASSVGYRVGNTEQFF. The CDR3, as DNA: TGTGCCAGCAGCGTAGGTTATAGGGTTGGTAACACTGAGCAGTTCTTC.